What follows are 22 T cell receptor beta chains derived from one specimen sequenced in a study of cytotoxic CD8 clonotypes in ibrutinib-treated CLL. Sequenced by immunoSEQ multiplex PCR; TCRdb stores in-frame clones only, minus some. The data contain about 300,000 clones, around 76% of them singletons. The sample in question was PBMCs, obtained at disease progression, from a patient treated with ibrutinib. These receptor sequences come from a human donor with chronic lymphocytic leukemia.

V and J are TRBV5-4 and TRBJ2-3, with TRBD2 matching over 10 bases. With 4 bases clipped from V and 5 bases from J, the junction kept 10 bases outside the gene matches. CDR3 length: 16 amino acids. In germline, CDR1 is SGHNT, CDR2 YYREEE (reference sequence). The CDR3 sequence: CASSTTLAGDLDTQYF. DNA for the CDR3: TGTGCCAGCAGCACCACTCTAGCGGGAGACTTAGATACGCAGTATTTT.

The chain joins TRBV25-1 to TRBJ2-7, with D tentatively TRBD2 (6 bases). Trimming stripped 2 bases from V and 3 bases from J, with 8 bases between. CDR3 length: 13 amino acids. In germline, CDR1 is MGHDK, CDR2 SYGVNS. The CDR3 is CASSEGGYYEQYF. The CDR3 DNA sequence: TGTGCCAGCAGTGAAGGAGGGTACTACGAGCAGTACTTC.

The chain has TRBV7-9 and TRBJ2-7, with TRBD2 identical over 12 bases. The CDR3 consists of 17 residues. Per the germline V gene, CDR1 is SEHNR and CDR2 is FQNEAQ (reference sequence). Trimming cost V 3 bases and J 12 bases; bases outside gene matches: 18. In DNA, the CDR3 is TGTGCCAGCAGCTTCGCGACTAGCGGGAGAACGTGGTATTTGCTGTACTTC. This translates into CASSFATSGRTWYLLYF.

This clone turned up a few times. J is TRBJ2-1 and V is TRBV7-8; a weak D match, TRBD2 (6 bases). The V and J ends lost 5 bases and 5 bases respectively, with 16 bases between them. The CDR3 covers 15 residues. CDR1 SGHVS and CDR2 FQNEAQ come from the germline V gene. CDR3 sequence: CASSPRGWPNNEQFF. DNA of the CDR3: TGTGCCAGCAGCCCGCGGGGCTGGCCGAACAATGAGCAGTTCTTC.

This clone was picked up one time. The genes are TRBV7-6 and TRBJ2-7; 10 nucleotides agree with TRBD2. The ends lost 3 bases at V and 1 base at J; junction bases unmatched: 6. The CDR3 has 16 amino acids. The germline gives CDR1 SGHVS, CDR2 FNYEAQ. For the CDR3, the DNA is TGTGCCAGCAGCTTTGGGGGACTAGCGACGTCCTACGAGCAGTACTTC. This gives the protein CASSFGGLATSYEQYF.

The J gene is TRBJ2-5, the V gene TRBV5-4; weak D call: TRBD2 (5 bases). The CDR3 extends over 13 amino acids. Germline CDR1 reads SGHNT; CDR2 reads YYREEE (reference sequence). V was shortened by 7 bases and J by 0 bases, with 10 bases between the two germline ends. For the CDR3, the DNA is TGTGCCAGCCGGCGGGCCGACCAAGAGACCCAGTACTTC. This encodes CASRRADQETQYF. The variable domain in full, with the rest retrieved from reference TRBV5-4 and TRBJ2-5, is ETGVTQSPTHLIKTRGQQVTLRCSSQSGHNTVSWYQQALGQGPQFIFQYYREEENGRGNFPPRFSGLQFPNYSSELNVNALELDDSALYLCASRRADQETQYFGPGTRLLVL.

The chain employs TRBV10-1 and TRBJ2-7; possible D gene TRBD2, 5 bases. The germline V and J ends were trimmed by 0 bases and 2 bases, with 8 bases remaining between them. Germline-derived CDR1 and CDR2 are WNHNN and SYGVQD (reference sequence). This CDR3 contains 14 residues. This chain's CDR3 is CASSESRLPYEQYF. As DNA, the CDR3 is TGCGCCAGCAGTGAGTCGCGACTACCCTACGAGCAGTACTTC.

The gene calls are TRBV11-3 and TRBJ2-7, with D possibly TRBD1 on 7 matching bases. V was pared by 5 bases and J by 2 bases, with 10 bases between. The CDR3 runs 13 residues. CDR1 is SGHNT, CDR2 YENEEA, per germline. This CDR3 reads CASSRGTAYEQYF. The CDR3 nucleotides read TGTGCCAGCAGCCGGGGGACAGCCTACGAGCAGTACTTC.

This chain connects TRBV27 to TRBJ1-1, with a tentative D call TRBD1 (5 bases). V lost 4 bases and J lost 0, with 9 bases in between. There are 14 residues in the CDR3. The germline gives CDR1 MNHEY, CDR2 SMNVEV (reference sequence). This chain's CDR3 is CASSWGRMNTEAFF. The CDR3 DNA sequence: TGTGCCAGCAGTTGGGGACGGATGAACACTGAAGCTTTCTTT.

The chain employs TRBV29-1 and TRBJ2-7; D is possibly TRBD2 (5 bases). Per germline, CDR1 SQVTM and CDR2 ANQGSEA. This CDR3 has 13 residues. V lost 6 bases and J lost 2, with 14 bases in between. CDR3 loop: CSVRASPAYEQYF. In DNA, the CDR3 is TGCAGCGTGCGGGCTTCACCCGCCTACGAGCAGTACTTC.

The chain links TRBV5-1 to TRBJ2-1, with 8 bases aligning to TRBD1. This CDR3 is 16 amino acids long. Germline V CDR1 and CDR2: SGHRS, YFSETQ. Trimming removed 1 base from V and 6 bases from J; junction bases left unmatched: 9. Here the CDR3 reads CASSLRRQGAINEQFF. CDR3 coding DNA: TGCGCCAGCAGCTTGCGTAGGCAGGGGGCTATCAATGAGCAGTTCTTC.

This CDR3 is CASSAGRLGNEQYF. CDR3 in DNA: TGCGCCAGCAGCGCGGGCCGCCTGGGGAACGAGCAGTACTTC. This chain links TRBV5-1 with TRBJ2-7, with D tentatively TRBD2 (5 bases). The ends were cut back, 4 bases at V and 5 bases at J, with 16 bases in the middle. The germline CDR1 and CDR2 sequences are SGHRS and YFSETQ. CDR3 length: 14 amino acids.

With regard to this clone: One junction end disagrees with the germline gene, perhaps due to a read error. V and J are TRBV11-3 and TRBJ2-5; D is ambiguous. Germline V gene sequence: CDR1 SGHNT, CDR2 YENEEA. The CDR3 covers 13 residues. The CDR3, as DNA: TGTGCCAGCAGCTTAACAGACCAAGACACCCAGTACTTC. Protein sequence: CASSLTDQDTQYF.

The V and J genes are TRBV18 and TRBJ2-7; D possibly corresponds to TRBD2 (5 bases). Germline values: CDR1 KGHSH, CDR2 LQKENI. V gave up 3 bases and J gave up 5 bases, with 14 bases separating them. CDR3 length: 14 residues. The DNA for the CDR3 is TGTGCCAGCTCACCGTCTGGGAGACTCGACGAGCAGTACTTC. Its protein product is CASSPSGRLDEQYF.

V is TRBV11-2 and J is TRBJ1-4; perhaps TRBD1 as D (6 bases). V was pared by 5 bases and J by 11 bases, with 15 bases between. Germline V CDR1 and CDR2: SGHAT, FQNNGV. CDR3 length equals 13 residues. In DNA, the CDR3 is TGTGCCAGCAGCAAAGAGGGGGGTTGGAAACTGTTTTTT. It encodes CASSKEGGWKLFF.

This clone was detected once. The chain joins TRBV29-1 to TRBJ1-5; possibly TRBD1 for D (5 bases). Germline loops: CDR1 SQVTM, CDR2 ANQGSEA. The CDR3 loop spans 12 amino acids. Trimming cost V 7 bases and J 4 bases, with 11 bases left between them. CDR3 loop: CSARSGNQPQHF. The CDR3 nucleotides read TGCAGCGCTCGATCAGGGAATCAGCCCCAGCATTTT.

This chain links TRBV5-1 with TRBJ1-6, with unresolved D. The CDR3 runs to 15 residues. V was pared by 1 base and J by 7 bases, with 12 bases between. CDR1 SGHRS and CDR2 YFSETQ come from the germline V gene. CDR3 residues: CASSLRRTLNSPLHF. CDR3 in DNA: TGCGCCAGCAGCTTGCGCAGAACCCTAAATTCACCCCTCCACTTT.

This chain uses TRBV7-3 with TRBJ2-7; D uncertain. The CDR3 length is 16 residues. The ends were cut back, 3 bases at V and 0 bases at J, with 15 bases in the middle. The V gene's germline CDR1 is SGHTA and CDR2 FQGTGA. CDR3 protein: CASSFSWTEASYEQYF. CDR3 in DNA: TGTGCCAGCAGCTTTTCCTGGACGGAAGCCTCCTACGAGCAGTACTTC.

This clone was recorded once. The chain recombines TRBV6-4 with TRBJ2-7; 10 bases map to TRBD2. The CDR3 is made up of 15 amino acids. V shed 6 bases and J 3 bases; nucleotides not matched to a gene: 8. Germline V gives CDR1 MRHNA, CDR2 SNTAGT. The CDR3 sequence: CASRFLAGDIYEQYF. The CDR3 nucleotides read TGTGCCAGCAGATTCCTAGCGGGAGATATCTACGAGCAGTACTTC.

This clone has more than one count but fewer than ten. A junction boundary mismatches the germline segment, possibly from a read error. The V call is TRBV6-1, the J call TRBJ1-5, with D tentatively TRBD1 (6 bases). The CDR3 extends over 11 amino acids. CDR1 is MNHNS, CDR2 SASEGT, per germline. As DNA, the CDR3 is TGTGCCAGCAGTGACTGGGGGCAGGGTGACTTT. Protein sequence: CASSDWGQGDF.

The rearrangement links TRBV5-8 to TRBJ2-5; D is perhaps TRBD1 (6 bases). Germline V gene sequence: CDR1 SGHTS, CDR2 YDEGEE. This CDR3 has 14 residues. V was cut by 4 bases and J by 2 bases, with 12 bases left in between. The CDR3 here is CASSDFRGQETQYF. The DNA for the CDR3 is TGTGCCAGCAGCGACTTCAGGGGACAAGAGACCCAGTACTTC.

This clone has a handful of counts. V gene TRBV6-6 combines with J gene TRBJ1-2; 8 bases fit TRBD1. The CDR3 runs 15 residues. The germline V gene encodes CDR1 MNHNY and CDR2 SVGAGI (reference sequence). V lost 5 bases, J lost 7 bases, and 12 bases stayed unmatched. CDR3 amino acids: CASSLPGQGGVGYTF. The CDR3 DNA is TGTGCCAGCAGTCTCCCTGGACAGGGTGGGGTTGGCTACACCTTC.